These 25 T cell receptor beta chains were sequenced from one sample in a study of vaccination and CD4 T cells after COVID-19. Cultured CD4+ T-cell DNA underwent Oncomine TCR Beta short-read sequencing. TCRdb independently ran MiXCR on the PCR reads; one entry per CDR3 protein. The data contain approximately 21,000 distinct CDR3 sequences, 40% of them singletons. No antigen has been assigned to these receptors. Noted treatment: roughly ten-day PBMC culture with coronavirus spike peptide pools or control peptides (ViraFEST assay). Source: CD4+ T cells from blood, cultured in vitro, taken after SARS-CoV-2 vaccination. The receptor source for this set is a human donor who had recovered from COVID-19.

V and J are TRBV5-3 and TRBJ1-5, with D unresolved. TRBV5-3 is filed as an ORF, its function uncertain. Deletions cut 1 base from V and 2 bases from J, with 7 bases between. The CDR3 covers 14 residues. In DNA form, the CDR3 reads TGTGCCAGAAGCTTGAAGGGTGGCAATCAGCCCCAGCATTTT. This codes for CARSLKGGNQPQHF.

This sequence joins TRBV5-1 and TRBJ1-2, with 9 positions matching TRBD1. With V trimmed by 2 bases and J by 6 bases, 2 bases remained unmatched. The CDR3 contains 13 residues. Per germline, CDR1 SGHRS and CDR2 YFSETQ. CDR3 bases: TGCGCCAGCAGCTTACAGGGGGCGGATGGCTACACCTTC. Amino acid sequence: CASSLQGADGYTF.

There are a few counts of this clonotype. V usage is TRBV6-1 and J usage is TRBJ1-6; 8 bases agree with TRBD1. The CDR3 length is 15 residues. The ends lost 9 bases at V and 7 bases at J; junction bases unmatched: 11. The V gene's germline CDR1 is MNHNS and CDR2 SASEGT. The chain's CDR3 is CASGDRKPRNSPLHF. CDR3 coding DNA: TGTGCCAGTGGGGACAGGAAACCTCGCAATTCACCCCTCCACTTT.

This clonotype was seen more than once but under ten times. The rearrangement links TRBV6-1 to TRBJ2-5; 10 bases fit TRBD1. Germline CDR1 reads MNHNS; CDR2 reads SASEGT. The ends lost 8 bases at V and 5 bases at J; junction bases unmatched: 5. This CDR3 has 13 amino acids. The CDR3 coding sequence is TGTGCCAGCCAGACAGGGGGCATCGAGACCCAGTACTTC. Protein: CASQTGGIETQYF.

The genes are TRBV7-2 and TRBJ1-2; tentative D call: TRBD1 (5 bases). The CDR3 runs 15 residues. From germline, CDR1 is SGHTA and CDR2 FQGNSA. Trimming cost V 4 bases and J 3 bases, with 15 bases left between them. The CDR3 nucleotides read TGTGCCAGCAGCTCCCGACGGGGGATAGACTATGGCTACACCTTC. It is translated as CASSSRRGIDYGYTF.

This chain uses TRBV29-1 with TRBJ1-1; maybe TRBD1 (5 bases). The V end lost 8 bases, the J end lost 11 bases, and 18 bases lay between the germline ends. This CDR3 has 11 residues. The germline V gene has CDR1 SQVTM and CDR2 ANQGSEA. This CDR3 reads CSFRTDNRAFF. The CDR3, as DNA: TGCAGCTTCAGGACGGACAACCGGGCTTTCTTT.

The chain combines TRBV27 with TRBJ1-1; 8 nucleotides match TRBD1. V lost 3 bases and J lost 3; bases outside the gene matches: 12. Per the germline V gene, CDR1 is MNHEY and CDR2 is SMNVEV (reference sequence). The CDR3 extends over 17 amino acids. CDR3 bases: TGTGCCAGCAGTTTCTTCGGCCAGGGGGCGCGGGACACTGAAGCTTTCTTT. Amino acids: CASSFFGQGARDTEAFF.

CDR3 nucleotide sequence: TGTGCCAGCAGTCCACAGGGCTGGGGGCAGCCCCAGCATTTT. Translated: CASSPQGWGQPQHF. V and J are TRBV12-3 or TRBV12-4 and TRBJ1-5; tentative D call: TRBD1 (6 bases). The CDR3 runs 14 residues. V lost 5 bases and J lost 7, with 15 bases in between.

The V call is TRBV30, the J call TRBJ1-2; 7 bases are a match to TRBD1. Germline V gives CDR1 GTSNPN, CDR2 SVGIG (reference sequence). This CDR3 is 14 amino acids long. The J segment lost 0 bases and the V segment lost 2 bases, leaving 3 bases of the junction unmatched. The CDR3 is CAWSRDSSNYGYTF. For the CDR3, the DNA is TGTGCCTGGAGTAGGGACAGCTCTAACTATGGCTACACCTTC.

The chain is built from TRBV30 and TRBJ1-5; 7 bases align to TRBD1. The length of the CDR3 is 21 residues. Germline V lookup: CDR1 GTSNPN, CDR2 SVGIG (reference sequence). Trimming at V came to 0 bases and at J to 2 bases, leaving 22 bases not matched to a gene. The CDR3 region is CAWSVPLPGQPGAFGNQPQHF. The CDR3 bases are TGTGCCTGGAGTGTTCCTCTCCCGGGACAGCCAGGGGCCTTTGGCAATCAGCCCCAGCATTTT.

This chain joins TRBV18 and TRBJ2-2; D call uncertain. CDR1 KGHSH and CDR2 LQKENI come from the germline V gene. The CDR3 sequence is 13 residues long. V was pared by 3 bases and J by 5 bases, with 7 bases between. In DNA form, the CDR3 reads TGTGCCAGCTCACCGGCCGTAACCGGGGAGCTGTTTTTT. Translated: CASSPAVTGELFF.

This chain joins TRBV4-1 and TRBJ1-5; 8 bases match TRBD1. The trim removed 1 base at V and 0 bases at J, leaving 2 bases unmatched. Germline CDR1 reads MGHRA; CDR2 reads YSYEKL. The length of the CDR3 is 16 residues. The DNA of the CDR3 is TGCGCCAGCAGCCAAGGGACAGGGTTTAGCAATCAGCCCCAGCATTTT. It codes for CASSQGTGFSNQPQHF.

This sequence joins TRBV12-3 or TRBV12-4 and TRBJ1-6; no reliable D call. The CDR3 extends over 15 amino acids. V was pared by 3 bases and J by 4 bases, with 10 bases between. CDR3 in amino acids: CASSFGDEYNSPLHF. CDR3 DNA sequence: TGTGCCAGCAGTTTCGGCGATGAGTATAATTCACCCCTCCACTTT.

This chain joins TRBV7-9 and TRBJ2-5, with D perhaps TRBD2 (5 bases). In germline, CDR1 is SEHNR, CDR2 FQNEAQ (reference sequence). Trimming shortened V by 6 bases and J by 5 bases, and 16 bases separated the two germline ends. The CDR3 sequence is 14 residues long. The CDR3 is CASSSKAWRETQYF. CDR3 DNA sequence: TGTGCCAGCAGTTCCAAGGCCTGGAGGGAGACCCAGTACTTC.

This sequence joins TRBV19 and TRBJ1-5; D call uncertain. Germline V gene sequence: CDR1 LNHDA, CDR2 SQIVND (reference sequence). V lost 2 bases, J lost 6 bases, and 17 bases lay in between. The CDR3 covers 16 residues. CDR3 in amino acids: CASSIRGIAEGQPQHF. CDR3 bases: TGTGCCAGTAGTATACGAGGGATAGCAGAGGGTCAGCCCCAGCATTTT.

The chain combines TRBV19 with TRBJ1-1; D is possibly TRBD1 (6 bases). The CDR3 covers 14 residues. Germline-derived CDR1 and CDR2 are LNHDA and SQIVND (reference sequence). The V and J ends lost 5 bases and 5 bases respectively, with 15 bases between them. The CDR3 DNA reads TGTGCCAGTAGTCGGGGGCGAATGAGGACTGAAGCTTTCTTT. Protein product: CASSRGRMRTEAFF.

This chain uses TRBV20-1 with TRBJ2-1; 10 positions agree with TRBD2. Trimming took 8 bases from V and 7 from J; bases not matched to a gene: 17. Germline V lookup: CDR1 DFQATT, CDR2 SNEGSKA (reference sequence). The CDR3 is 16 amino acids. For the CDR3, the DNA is TGCAGTCTTCCCAGCGGGAGGGTGAGCGTACGAAATGAGCAGTTCTTC. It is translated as CSLPSGRVSVRNEQFF.

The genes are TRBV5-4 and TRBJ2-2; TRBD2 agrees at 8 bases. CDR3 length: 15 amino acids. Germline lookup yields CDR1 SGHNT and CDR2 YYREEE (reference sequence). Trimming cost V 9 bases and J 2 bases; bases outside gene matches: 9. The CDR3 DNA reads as TGTGCCACGGAAGGCGGGGGGCCTAACACCGGGGAGCTGTTTTTT. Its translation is CATEGGGPNTGELFF.

CDR3 in DNA: TGTGCCAGCAGCCTGGCACCCGGGAATGAGCAGTTCTTC. Translated, it gives CASSLAPGNEQFF. J is TRBJ2-1 and V is TRBV5-4; D gene ambiguous. Germline lookup yields CDR1 SGHNT and CDR2 YYREEE (reference sequence). CDR3 length: 13 amino acids. The V end lost 4 bases, the J end lost 7 bases, and 12 bases lay between the germline ends.

CDR3 in DNA: TGTGCCGTCGGGGCTAGCGGGCTAACCGGGGAGCTGTTTTTT. This gives the protein CAVGASGLTGELFF. This chain uses TRBV28 with TRBJ2-2; 8 bases are a match to TRBD2. The CDR3 has 14 residues. Germline loops: CDR1 MDHEN, CDR2 SYDVKM. The J segment lost 5 bases and the V segment lost 11 bases, leaving 10 bases of the junction unmatched.

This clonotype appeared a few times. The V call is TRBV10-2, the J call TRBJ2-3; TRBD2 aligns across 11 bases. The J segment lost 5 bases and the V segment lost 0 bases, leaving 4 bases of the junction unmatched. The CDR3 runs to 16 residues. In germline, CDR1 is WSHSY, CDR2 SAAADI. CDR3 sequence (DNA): TGCGCCAGCAGTGAGTCCCTAGCGGGAGGTATAGATACGCAGTATTTT. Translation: CASSESLAGGIDTQYF.

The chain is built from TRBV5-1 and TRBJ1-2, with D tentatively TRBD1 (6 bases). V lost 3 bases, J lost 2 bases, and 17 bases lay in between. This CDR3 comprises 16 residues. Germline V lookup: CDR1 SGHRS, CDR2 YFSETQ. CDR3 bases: TGCGCCAGCAGCTCAAACTCAGGGGTAGGAAACTATGGCTACACCTTC. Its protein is CASSSNSGVGNYGYTF.

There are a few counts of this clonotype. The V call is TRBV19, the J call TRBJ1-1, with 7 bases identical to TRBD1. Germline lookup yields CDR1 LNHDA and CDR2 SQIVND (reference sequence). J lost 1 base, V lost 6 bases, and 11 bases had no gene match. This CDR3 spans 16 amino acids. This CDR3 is CASSYETGQGNTEAFF. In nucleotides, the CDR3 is TGTGCCAGTAGCTATGAGACAGGGCAGGGGAACACTGAAGCTTTCTTT.

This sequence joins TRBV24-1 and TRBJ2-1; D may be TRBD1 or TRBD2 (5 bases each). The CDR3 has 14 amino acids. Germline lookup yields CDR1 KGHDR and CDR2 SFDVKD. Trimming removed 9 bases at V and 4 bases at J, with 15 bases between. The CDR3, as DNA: TGTGCCACCCAGGACACACGGGGATACAATGAGCAGTTCTTC. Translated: CATQDTRGYNEQFF.

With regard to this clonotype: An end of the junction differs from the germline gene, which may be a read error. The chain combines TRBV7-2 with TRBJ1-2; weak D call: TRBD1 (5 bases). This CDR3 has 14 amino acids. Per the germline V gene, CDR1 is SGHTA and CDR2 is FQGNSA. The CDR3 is CASSFQGVHYGCTF. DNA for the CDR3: TGTGCCAGCAGCTTTCAGGGAGTCCACTATGGCTGCACCTTC.